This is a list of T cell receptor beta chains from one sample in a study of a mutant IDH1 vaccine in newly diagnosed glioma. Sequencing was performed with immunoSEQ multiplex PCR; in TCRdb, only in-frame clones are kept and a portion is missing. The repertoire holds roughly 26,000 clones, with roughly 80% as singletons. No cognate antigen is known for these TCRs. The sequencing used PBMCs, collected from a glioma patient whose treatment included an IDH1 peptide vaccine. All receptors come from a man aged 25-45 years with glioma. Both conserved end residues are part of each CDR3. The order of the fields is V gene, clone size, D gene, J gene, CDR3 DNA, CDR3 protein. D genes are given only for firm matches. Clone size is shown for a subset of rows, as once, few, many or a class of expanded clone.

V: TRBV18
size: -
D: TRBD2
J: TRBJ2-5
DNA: TGTGCCAGCTCGAACCTCTGGACTAGCGTTGAGACCCAGTACTTC
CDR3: CASSNLWTSVETQYF

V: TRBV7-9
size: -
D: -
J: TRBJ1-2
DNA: TGTGCCAGCAGCTGGGTCCTCTCCTCTGGCTACACCTTC
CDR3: CASSWVLSSGYTF

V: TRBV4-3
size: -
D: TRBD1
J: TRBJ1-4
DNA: TGCGCCAGCAGCCAGCAGACAGGGGGCGATGCAACTAATGAAAAACTGTTTTTT
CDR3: CASSQQTGGDATNEKLFF

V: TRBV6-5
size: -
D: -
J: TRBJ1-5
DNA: TGTGCCAGCAGTGCGGACAGTTATAGCAATCAGCCCCAGCATTTT
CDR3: CASSADSYSNQPQHF

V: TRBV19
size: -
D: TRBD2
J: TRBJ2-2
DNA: TGTGCCAGTAGTACGCTAGCGGGGACGAACACCGGGGAGCTGTTTTTT
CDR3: CASSTLAGTNTGELFF

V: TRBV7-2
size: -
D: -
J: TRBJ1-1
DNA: TGTGCCAGCAGCTTAGCTACAGGGAGGCACACTGAAGCTTTCTTT
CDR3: CASSLATGRHTEAFF

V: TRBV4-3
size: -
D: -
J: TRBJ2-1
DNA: TGCGCCAGCGGTTACTCCGGGGAAAACAATGAGCAGTTCTTC
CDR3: CASGYSGENNEQFF

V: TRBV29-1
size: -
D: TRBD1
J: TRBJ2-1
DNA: TGCAGCGTTGTTCGGGCGACAGGGTCAGGGGTAGGTAATGAGCAGTTCTTC
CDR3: CSVVRATGSGVGNEQFF

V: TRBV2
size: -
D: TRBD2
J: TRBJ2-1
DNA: TGTGCCGGAGCGGTTGGGACTAGCGGATACAATGAGCAGTTCTTC
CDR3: CAGAVGTSGYNEQFF

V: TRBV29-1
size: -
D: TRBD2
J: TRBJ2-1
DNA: TGCAGCGTTGATATACTAGCGGGGGGGTACCAGTTCTTC
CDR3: CSVDILAGGYQFF

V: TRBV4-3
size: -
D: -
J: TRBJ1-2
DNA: TGCGCCAGCAGCCAAGAAGATCGGGGGTTCTATGGCTACACCTTC
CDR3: CASSQEDRGFYGYTF

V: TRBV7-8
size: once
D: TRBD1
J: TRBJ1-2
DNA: TGTGCCAGCAGCTTAGCGGGACAGGGGGCTGGGTATGGCTACACCTTC
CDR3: CASSLAGQGAGYGYTF

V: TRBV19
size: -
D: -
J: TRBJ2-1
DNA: TGTGCCAGTAGTATCGCGGGGAGCTCCTACAATGAGCAGTTCTTC
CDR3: CASSIAGSSYNEQFF

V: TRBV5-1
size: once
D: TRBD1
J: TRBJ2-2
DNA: TGCGCCAGCACCCCCGATACAGGGGGGAACACCGGGGAGCTGTTTTTT
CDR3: CASTPDTGGNTGELFF

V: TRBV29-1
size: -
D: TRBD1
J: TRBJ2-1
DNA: TGCAGCGCGAAAGTACAGGGGACGAATGAGCAGTTCTTC
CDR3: CSAKVQGTNEQFF

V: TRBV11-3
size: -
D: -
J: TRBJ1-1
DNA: TGTGCCAGCAGCTTGAGATTTGACACTGAAGCTTTCTTT
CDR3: CASSLRFDTEAFF

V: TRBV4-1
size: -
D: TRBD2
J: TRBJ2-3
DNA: TGCGCCAGCAGCCAAGAACTAGCGGGACGCACAGATACGCAGTATTTT
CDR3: CASSQELAGRTDTQYF

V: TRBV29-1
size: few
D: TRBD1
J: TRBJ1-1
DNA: TGCAGCGTTGACAGGGGGGGAACTGAAGCTTTCTTT
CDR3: CSVDRGGTEAFF

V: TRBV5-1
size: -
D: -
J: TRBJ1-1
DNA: TGCGCCAGCAGCTCAACCCCAGGGGACACTGAAGCTTTCTTT
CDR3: CASSSTPGDTEAFF

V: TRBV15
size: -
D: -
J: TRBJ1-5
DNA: TGTGCCACTACTGCAAACACGGGACAAATCAATCAGCCCCAGCATTTT
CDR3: CATTANTGQINQPQHF

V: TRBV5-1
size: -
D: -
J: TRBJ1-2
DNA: TGCGCCAGCAGCTTGGGGGGCTATGGCTACACCTTC
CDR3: CASSLGGYGYTF

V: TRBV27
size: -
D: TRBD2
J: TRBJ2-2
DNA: TGTGCCAGCAGTTTGGCTCTTGGGGGGGTTGGGGAGCTGTTTTTT
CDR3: CASSLALGGVGELFF

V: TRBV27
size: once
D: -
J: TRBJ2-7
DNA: TGTGCCAGCAGCCCCGAGGTCAGGGACTACGAGCAGTACTTC
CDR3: CASSPEVRDYEQYF

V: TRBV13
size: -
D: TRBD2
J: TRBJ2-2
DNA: TGTGCAACCGGCGGGGGGTGGAACACCGGGGAGCTGTTTTTT
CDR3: CATGGGWNTGELFF

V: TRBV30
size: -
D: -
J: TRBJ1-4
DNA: TGTGCCTGGACAATCCAGGGAAATGAAAAACTGTTTTTT
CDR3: CAWTIQGNEKLFF

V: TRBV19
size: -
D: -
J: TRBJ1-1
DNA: TGTGCCAGTAGTATAACTCCGGAGAACACTGAAGCTTTCTTT
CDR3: CASSITPENTEAFF

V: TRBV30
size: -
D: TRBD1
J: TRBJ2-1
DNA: TGTGCCTGGAGTGAAGAGACAGGGGGTTACAATGAGCAGTTCTTC
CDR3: CAWSEETGGYNEQFF

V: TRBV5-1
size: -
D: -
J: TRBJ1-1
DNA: TGCGCCAGCAGCTTGGAAGCTGAAGCTTTCTTT
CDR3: CASSLEAEAFF

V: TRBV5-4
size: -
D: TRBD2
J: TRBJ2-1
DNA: TGTGCCAGCAGCCCGGGAGGGGCCTTGGGGAATGAGCAGTTCTTC
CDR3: CASSPGGALGNEQFF

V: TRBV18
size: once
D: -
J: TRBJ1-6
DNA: TGTGCCAGCTCACCACTTGGGGATTCACCCCTCCACTTT
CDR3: CASSPLGDSPLHF

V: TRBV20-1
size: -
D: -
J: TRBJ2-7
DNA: TGCAGTGCTAGATCAAGGGACGAGCAGTACTTC
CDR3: CSARSRDEQYF

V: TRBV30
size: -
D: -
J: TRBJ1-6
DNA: TGTGCCTGGAGTTACCTTAATAATTCACCCCTCCACTTT
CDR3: CAWSYLNNSPLHF

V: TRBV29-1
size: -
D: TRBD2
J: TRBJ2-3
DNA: TGCAGCGTTGACGCTAGCGGGGCGACAGATACGCAGTATTTT
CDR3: CSVDASGATDTQYF

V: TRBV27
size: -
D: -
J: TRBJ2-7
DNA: TGTGCCAGCAGTAACGAAGGGGCAGGGCTCGAGCAGTACTTC
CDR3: CASSNEGAGLEQYF

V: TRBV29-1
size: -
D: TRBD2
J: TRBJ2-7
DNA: TGCAGCGTGGGGCGGGGGGAACGGGACGAGCAGTACTTC
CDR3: CSVGRGERDEQYF

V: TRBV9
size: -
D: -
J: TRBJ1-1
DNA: TGTGCCAGCAGCGTCGCATCCGGGACTATGAACACTGAAGCTTTCTTT
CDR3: CASSVASGTMNTEAFF

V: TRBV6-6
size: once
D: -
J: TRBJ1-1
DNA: TGTGCCAGCAGTTATGAGACAGCGAACACTGAAGCTTTCTTT
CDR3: CASSYETANTEAFF